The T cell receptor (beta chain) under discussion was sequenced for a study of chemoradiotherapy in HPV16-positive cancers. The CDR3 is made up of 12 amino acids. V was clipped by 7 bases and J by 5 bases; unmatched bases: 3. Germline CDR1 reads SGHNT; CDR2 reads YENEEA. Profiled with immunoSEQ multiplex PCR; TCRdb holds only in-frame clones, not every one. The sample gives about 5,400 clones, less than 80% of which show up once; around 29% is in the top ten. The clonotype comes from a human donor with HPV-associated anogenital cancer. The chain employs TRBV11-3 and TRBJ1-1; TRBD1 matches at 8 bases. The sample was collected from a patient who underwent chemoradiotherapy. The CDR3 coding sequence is TGTGCCAGCAAGCACAGGGGGACTGAAGCTTTCTTT. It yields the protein CASKHRGTEAFF.